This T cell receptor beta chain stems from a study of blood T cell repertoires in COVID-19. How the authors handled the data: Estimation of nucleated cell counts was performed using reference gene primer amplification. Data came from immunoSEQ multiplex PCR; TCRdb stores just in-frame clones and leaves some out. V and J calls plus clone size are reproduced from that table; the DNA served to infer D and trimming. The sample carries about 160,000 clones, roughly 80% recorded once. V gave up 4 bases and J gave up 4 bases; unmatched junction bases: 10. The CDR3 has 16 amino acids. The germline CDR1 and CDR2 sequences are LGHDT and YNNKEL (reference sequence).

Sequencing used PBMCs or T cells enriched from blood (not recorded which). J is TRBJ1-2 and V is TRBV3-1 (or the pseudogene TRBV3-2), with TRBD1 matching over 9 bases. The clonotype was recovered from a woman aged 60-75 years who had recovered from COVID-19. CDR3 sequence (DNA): TGTGCCAGCAGCCTAGGTGGACAGGGGCAAATCTATGGCTACACCTTC. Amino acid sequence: CASSLGGQGQIYGYTF.